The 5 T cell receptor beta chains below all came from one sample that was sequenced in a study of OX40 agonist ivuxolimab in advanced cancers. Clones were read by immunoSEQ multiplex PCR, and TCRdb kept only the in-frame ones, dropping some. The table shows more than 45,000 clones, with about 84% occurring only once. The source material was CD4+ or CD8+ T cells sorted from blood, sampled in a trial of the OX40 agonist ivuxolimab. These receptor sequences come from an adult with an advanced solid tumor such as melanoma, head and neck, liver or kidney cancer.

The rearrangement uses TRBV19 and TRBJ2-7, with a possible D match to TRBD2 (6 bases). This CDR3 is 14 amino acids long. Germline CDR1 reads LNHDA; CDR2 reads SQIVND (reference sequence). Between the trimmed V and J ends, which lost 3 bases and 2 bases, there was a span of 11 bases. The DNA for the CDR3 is TGTGCCAGTAGTATCGGCGGGGTAACCTACGAGCAGTACTTC. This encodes CASSIGGVTYEQYF.

The CDR3 is CAWSVWGINTEAFF. CDR3 DNA: TGTGCCTGGAGTGTGTGGGGGATAAACACTGAAGCTTTCTTT. V gene TRBV30 combines with J gene TRBJ1-1, with D perhaps matching TRBD1 (5 bases). V lost 0 bases, J lost 2 bases, and 10 bases lay in between. CDR1 is GTSNPN and CDR2 is SVGIG in the germline V gene (reference sequence). The CDR3 is 14 residues long. Filled out from reference TRBV30 and TRBJ1-1, the complete variable domain reads SQTIHQWPATLVQPVGSPLSLECTVEGTSNPNLYWYRQAAGRGLQLLFYSVGIGQISSEVPQNLSASRPQDRQFILSSKKLLLSDSGFYLCAWSVWGINTEAFFGQGTRLTVV.

The CDR3 bases are TGTGCCAGCAGTCCCCTTTTGGGTGATTATGGCTACACCTTC. Residues: CASSPLLGDYGYTF. The chain is built from TRBV27 and TRBJ1-2; D uncertain. The CDR3 has 14 amino acids. Trimming removed 5 bases from V and 5 bases from J, with 15 bases in between. CDR1 MNHEY and CDR2 SMNVEV come from the germline V gene (reference sequence).

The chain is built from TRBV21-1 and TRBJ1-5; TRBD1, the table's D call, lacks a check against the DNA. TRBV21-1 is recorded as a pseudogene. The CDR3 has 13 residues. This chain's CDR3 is CASTRGRRQPQHF. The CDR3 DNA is TGTGCCAGCACAAGGGGGCGCCGGCAGCCCCAGCATTTT.

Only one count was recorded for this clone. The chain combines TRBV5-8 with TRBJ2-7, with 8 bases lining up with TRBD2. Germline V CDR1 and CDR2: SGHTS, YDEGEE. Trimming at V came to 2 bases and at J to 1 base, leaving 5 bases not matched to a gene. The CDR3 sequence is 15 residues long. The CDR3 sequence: CASSFNRGGSYEQYF. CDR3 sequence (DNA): TGTGCCAGCAGCTTCAATCGGGGGGGTTCCTACGAGCAGTACTTC.